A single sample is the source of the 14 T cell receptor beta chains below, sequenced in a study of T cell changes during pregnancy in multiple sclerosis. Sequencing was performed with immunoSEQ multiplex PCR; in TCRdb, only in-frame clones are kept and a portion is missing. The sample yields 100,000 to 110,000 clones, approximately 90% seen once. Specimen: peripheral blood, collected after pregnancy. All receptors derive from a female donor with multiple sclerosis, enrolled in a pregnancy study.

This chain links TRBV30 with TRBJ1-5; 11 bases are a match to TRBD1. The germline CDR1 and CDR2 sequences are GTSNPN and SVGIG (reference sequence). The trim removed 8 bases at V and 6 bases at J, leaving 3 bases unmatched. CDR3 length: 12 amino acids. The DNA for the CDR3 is TGTGCCGGAGGGACAGGGGGTCAGCCCCAGCATTTT. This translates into CAGGTGGQPQHF.

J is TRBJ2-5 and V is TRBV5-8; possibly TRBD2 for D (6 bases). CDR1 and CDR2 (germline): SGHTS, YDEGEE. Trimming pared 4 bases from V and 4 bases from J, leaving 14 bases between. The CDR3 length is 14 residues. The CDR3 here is CASSPNDGRETQYF. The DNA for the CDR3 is TGTGCCAGCAGCCCTAATGACGGGAGAGAGACCCAGTACTTC.

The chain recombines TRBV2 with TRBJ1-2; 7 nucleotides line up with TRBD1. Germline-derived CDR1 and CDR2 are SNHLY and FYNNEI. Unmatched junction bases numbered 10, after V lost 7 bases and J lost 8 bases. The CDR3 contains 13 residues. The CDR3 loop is CASILLGGSGYTF. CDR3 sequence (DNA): TGTGCCAGCATCCTATTAGGGGGCTCGGGCTACACCTTC. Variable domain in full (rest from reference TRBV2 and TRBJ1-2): EPEVTQTPSHQVTQMGQEVILRCVPISNHLYFYWYRQILGQKVEFLVSFYNNEISEKSEIFDDQFSVERPDGSNFTLKIRSTKLEDSAMYFCASILLGGSGYTFGSGTRLTVV.

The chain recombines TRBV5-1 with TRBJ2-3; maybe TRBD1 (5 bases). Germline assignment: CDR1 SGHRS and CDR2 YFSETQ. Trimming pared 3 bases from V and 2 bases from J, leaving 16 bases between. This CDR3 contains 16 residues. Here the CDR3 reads CASSSPNRLLTDTQYF. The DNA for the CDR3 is TGCGCCAGCAGCTCTCCGAACAGGTTACTCACAGATACGCAGTATTTT.

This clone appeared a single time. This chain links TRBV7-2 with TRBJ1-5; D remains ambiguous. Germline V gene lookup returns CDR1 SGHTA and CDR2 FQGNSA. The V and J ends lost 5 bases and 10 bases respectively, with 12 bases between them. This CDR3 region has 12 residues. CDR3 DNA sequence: TGTGCCAGCAGCCACCCGCAGGATCCCCAGCATTTT. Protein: CASSHPQDPQHF.

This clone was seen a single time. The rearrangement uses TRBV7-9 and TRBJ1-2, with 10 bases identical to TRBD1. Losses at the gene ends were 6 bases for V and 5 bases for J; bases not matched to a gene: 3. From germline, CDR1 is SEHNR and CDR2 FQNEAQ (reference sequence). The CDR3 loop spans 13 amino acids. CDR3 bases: TGTGCCAGCAGAGGGACAGGGGTGTATGGCTACACCTTC. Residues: CASRGTGVYGYTF.

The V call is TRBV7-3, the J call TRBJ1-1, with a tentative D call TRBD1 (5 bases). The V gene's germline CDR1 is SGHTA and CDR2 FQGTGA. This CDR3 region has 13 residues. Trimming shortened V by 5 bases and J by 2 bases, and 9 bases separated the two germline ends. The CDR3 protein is CASSQGGNTEAFF. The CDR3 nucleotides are TGTGCCAGCAGCCAGGGAGGCAACACTGAAGCTTTCTTT.

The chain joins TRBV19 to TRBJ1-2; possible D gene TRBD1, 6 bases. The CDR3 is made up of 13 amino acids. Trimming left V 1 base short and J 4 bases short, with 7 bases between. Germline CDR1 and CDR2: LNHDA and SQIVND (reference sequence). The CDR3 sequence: CASSIAGAYGYTF. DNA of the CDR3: TGTGCCAGTAGTATAGCAGGGGCCTATGGCTACACCTTC.

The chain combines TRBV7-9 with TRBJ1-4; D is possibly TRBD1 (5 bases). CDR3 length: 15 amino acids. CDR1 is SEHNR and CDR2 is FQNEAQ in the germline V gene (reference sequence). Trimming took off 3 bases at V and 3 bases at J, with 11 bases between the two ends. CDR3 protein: CASSFTGSPNEKLFF. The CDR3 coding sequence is TGTGCCAGCAGCTTCACAGGATCCCCTAATGAAAAACTGTTTTTT.

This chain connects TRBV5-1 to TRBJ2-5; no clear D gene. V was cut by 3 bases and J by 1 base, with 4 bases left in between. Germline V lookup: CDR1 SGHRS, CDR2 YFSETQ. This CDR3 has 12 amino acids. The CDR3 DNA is TGCGCCAGCAGCTCCTCCCAAGAGACCCAGTACTTC. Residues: CASSSSQETQYF. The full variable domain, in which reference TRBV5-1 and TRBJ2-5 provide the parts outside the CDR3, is KAGVTQTPRYLIKTRGQQVTLSCSPISGHRSVSWYQQTPGQGLQFLFEYFSETQRNKGNFPGRFSGRQFSNSRSEMNVSTLELGDSALYLCASSSSQETQYFGPGTRLLVL.

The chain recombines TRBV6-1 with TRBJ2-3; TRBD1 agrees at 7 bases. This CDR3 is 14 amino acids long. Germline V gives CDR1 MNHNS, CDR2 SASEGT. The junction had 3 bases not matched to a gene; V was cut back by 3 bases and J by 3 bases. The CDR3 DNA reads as TGTGCCAGCAGTGAGATGACAGGGACAGATACGCAGTATTTT. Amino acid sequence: CASSEMTGTDTQYF.

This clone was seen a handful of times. The CDR3 DNA is TGTGCCAGCAGTGAATACAGGCGCTCTGGAAACACCATATATTTT. Residues: CASSEYRRSGNTIYF. The chain is built from TRBV6-1 and TRBJ1-3; D might be TRBD1 (5 bases). V was pared by 2 bases and J by 0 bases, with 8 bases between. This CDR3 contains 15 residues. Germline-derived CDR1 and CDR2 are MNHNS and SASEGT.

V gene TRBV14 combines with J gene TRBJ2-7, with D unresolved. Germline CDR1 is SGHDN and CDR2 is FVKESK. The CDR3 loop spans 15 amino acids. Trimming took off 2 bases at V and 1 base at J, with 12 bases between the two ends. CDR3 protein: CASSQNLPPSYEQYF. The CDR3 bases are TGTGCCAGCAGCCAAAACCTACCCCCTTCCTACGAGCAGTACTTC.

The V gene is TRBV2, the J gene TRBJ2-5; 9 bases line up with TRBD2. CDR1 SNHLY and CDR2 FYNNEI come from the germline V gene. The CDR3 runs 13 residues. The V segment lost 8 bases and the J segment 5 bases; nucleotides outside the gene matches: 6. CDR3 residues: CASQREVQETQYF. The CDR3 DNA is TGTGCCAGCCAGCGGGAGGTTCAGGAGACCCAGTACTTC.